This T cell receptor (beta chain) was identified in a study of blood T cell repertoires in COVID-19 (dated by TCRdb to about 2020). For the wider study: Samples from collaborators originated in the United States, Italy and Spain and spanned both the acute and convalescent phases of COVID-19. The dataset comprised deeply sampled blood TCRbeta repertoires from subjects exposed to, actively infected with, or recovered from COVID-19. The prospective study material was composed of cDNA or gDNA derived from T cells, B-cell-depleted T cells, or PBMCs. The repertoires were released in a freely available public database meant as a resource for research on the immune response to SARS-CoV-2. HLA class I and class II types, where available, came from metadata supplied by the sample provider rather than from assay-based typing. The samples were drawn from two sources: the first 160 participants of the ongoing ImmuneRACE study, and some 1,300 subjects contributed by 6 global collaborators. Sample metadata almost always included a de-identified subject ID, COVID-19 status, age in years and sex. The paper as a whole reports these results and caveats: The amount of clinical and demographic metadata varied by source and participant and was provided uncurated.

Turning to this clone: Its specific antigen is unknown. The sample holds no much larger clone one base away, and base qualities are not on file.

Each collaborating institution followed its own protocols to collect whole blood in K2EDTA tubes. For TCRbeta analysis, collaborator samples were shipped as frozen whole blood, as isolated PBMCs, or as DNA extracted from either sample type. The CDR3, cysteine through phenylalanine, is 17 amino acids long. The retained sequence is limited to the CDR3, 51 bases, with the frame set at the first base. Compared with germline, V lacks 4 bases and J lacks 3 bases; bases without a gene match: 8. CDR1 and CDR2, per the germline V gene, are KGHDR and SFDVKD. TCRbeta CDR3 regions were amplified from genomic DNA by means of the immunoSEQ Assay, a bias-controlled multiplex PCR. Regarding the original processing steps: Nucleated cell counts per sample were estimated from amplification of reference gene primers within the assay. To quantify the absolute abundance of each unique TCRbeta CDR3 rearrangement, sequence reads were collapsed and filtered. For each sample, productive Simpson clonality was calculated by taking the square root of Simpson's diversity index across productive rearrangements. Held by TCRdb, this immuneACCESS table contains in-frame sequences only and omits some clones. Under half of the omission traces to an unresolved V gene where checked; the cause of the rest is unknown. V and J calls and clone size are those listed in that table; D and trimming were worked out from the DNA. Here the sample has roughly 170,000 clones; 88% occur a single time. Around 24% of the sample is taken by the ten largest.

Recombination connected TRBV24-1 to TRBJ2-3, and 11 junctional nucleotides match TRBD1. The TCR was taken from a man aged 55 to 69 with acute or convalescent COVID-19. The sample taken for sequencing was peripheral blood. The nucleotides are TGTGCCACCAGTGACTATCGGACAGGGGGCCGGACAGATACGCAGTATTTT. The resulting protein is CATSDYRTGGRTDTQYF.